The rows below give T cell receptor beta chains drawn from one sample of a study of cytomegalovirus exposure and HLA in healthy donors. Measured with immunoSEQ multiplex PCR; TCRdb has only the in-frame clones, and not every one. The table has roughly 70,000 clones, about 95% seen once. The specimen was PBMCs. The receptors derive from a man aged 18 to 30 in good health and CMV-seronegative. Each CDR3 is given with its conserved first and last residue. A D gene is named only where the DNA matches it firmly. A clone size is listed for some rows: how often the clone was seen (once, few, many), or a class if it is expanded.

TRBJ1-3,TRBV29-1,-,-,TGCAGCGTTTTATCTCGGGGAATGAGGAACACCATATATTTT,CSVLSRGMRNTIYF
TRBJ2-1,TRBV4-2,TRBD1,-,TGTGCCAGCAGCCAAGATGGGGGGACAGGGAAGTATGAGCAGTTCTTC,CASSQDGGTGKYEQFF
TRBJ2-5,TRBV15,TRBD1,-,TGTGCCACCAGCAGGGAAACAGGGGGGAGAGAGACCCAGTACTTC,CATSRETGGRETQYF
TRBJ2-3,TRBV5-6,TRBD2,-,TGTGCCAGCAGCGAGACTAGCGGGGGCACAGATACGCAGTATTTT,CASSETSGGTDTQYF
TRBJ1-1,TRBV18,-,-,TGTGCCAGCTCACCAGGGGCCCTGAACACTGAAGCTTTCTTT,CASSPGALNTEAFF
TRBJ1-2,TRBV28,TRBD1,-,TGTGCCAGCAGTGGGGGACAGTCCTATGGCTACACCTTC,CASSGGQSYGYTF
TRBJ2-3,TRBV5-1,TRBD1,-,TGCGCCAGCAGATCCGGGACAGTGGTCTCGGATACGCAGTATTTT,CASRSGTVVSDTQYF
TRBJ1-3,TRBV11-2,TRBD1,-,TGTGCCAGCAGCCCTCCGGGGACAGGGGGAAACACCATATATTTT,CASSPPGTGGNTIYF
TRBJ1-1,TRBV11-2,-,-,TGTGCCAGCAGCCTCCCAGGGTACGGCACTGAAGCTTTCTTT,CASSLPGYGTEAFF
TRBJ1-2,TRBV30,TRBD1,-,TGTGCCTGGAGTGGGACAGGGTCGGCTGGCTACACCTTC,CAWSGTGSAGYTF
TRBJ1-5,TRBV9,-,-,TGTGCCAGCAGTAGAGGGTTCCGACAGCCCCAGCATTTT,CASSRGFRQPQHF
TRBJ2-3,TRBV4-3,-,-,TGCGCCAGCAGCCAAGATCTGGGCGGGGGCCCCCTGGATACGCAGTATTTT,CASSQDLGGGPLDTQYF
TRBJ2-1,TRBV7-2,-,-,TGTGCCAGCAGCTTAGCTGCGTATGAGCAGTTCTTC,CASSLAAYEQFF
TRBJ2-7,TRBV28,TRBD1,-,TGTGCCAGCAGGAAACAGGGGGCATGGTCAGGCGAGCAGTACTTC,CASRKQGAWSGEQYF
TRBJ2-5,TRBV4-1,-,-,TGCGCCAGCAGCCAAGTCAACAGCAAAGAGACCCAGTACTTC,CASSQVNSKETQYF
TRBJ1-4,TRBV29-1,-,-,TGCAGCGTTGATGATGGGGAGGTCGGTAATGAAAAACTGTTTTTT,CSVDDGEVGNEKLFF
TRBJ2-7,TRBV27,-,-,TGTGCCAGCAGTCCCCGGACAGATTGGGAGCAGTACTTC,CASSPRTDWEQYF
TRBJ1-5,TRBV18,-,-,TGTGCCAGCTCACCAGTGATTGGCTTGGGCAATCAGCCCCAGCATTTT,CASSPVIGLGNQPQHF
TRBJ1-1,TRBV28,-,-,TGTGCCAGCAGTTCGCGGGGGCCCACTGAAGCTTTCTTT,CASSSRGPTEAFF
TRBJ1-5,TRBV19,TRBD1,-,TGTGCCAGTAGTCTCTTCCCGACAGGGAACCAGCCCCAGCATTTT,CASSLFPTGNQPQHF
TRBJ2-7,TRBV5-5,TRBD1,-,TGTGCCAGCAGCTTTACTGGGACAGGGCTGGTTGGTAGCTACGAGCAGTACTTC,CASSFTGTGLVGSYEQYF
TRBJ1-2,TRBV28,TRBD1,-,TGTGCTACATTTGAACAGGGGACTGGAGGCTACACCTTC,CATFEQGTGGYTF
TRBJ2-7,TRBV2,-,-,TGTGCCAGCAGTGGGGAGACAGGCTTCTCCTACGGGCAGTACTTC,CASSGETGFSYGQYF
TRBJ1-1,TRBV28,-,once,TGTGCCAGCAGTTTAGGGGGGAGCCAATCTGAAGCTTTCTTT,CASSLGGSQSEAFF
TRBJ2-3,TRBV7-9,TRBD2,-,TGTGCCAGCAGCCCGCGGACTAGCGGGGGCCTTAGCACAGATACGCAGTATTTT,CASSPRTSGGLSTDTQYF
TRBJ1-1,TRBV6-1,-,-,TGTGCCAGCAGTGAACGGGAGAACACTGAAGCTTTCTTT,CASSERENTEAFF
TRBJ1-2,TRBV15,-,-,TGTGCCACCAGCAGAGATATCGGTTCTGCGGGCAGCTATGGCTACACCTTC,CATSRDIGSAGSYGYTF
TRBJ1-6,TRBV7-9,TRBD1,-,TGTGCCAGCAGCTTAGCTCCGGGACAGAGAAATTCACCCCTCCACTTT,CASSLAPGQRNSPLHF
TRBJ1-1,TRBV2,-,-,TGTGCCAGCACAATGAAGAGTGAAGCTTTCTTT,CASTMKSEAFF
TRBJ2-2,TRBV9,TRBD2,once,TGTGCCAGCAGTGATAGCGGGGGGCTAGCCGGGGAGCTGTTTTTT,CASSDSGGLAGELFF
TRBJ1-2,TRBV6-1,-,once,TGTGCCAGCAGTGACCGGGACACCTCTAACTATGGCTACACCTTC,CASSDRDTSNYGYTF
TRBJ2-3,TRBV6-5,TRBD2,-,TGTGCCAGCAGTTTAGCGGGGGGCCGCACAGATACGCAGTATTTT,CASSLAGGRTDTQYF
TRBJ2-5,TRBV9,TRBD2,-,TGTGCCAGCAGCGTGGGACTAGCAAGTCAAACCCAGTACTTC,CASSVGLASQTQYF
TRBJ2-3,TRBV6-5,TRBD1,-,TGTGCCAGCAGTTACGGGACAGGGGCGCGAAGAGAGACGCAGTATTTT,CASSYGTGARRETQYF
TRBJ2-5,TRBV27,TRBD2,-,TGTGCCAGCAGTCCCACCGGACTAGCGGGGGGGACAGGGGAGACCCAGTACTTC,CASSPTGLAGGTGETQYF
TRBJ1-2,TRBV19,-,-,TGTGCCAGTAGTATACTGGGCAGGGACTATGGCTACACCTTC,CASSILGRDYGYTF
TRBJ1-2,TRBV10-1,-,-,TGCGCCAGCTGGGGTATCGGGGAGGGATATGGCTACACCTTC,CASWGIGEGYGYTF
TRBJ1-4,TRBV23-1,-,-,TGCGCCAGCAGTCAATCTCGGGGTTTAGTAGGGTCCACACTTGAAAAACTGTTTTTT,CASSQSRGLVGSTLEKLFF
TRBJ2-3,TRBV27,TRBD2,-,TGTGCCAGCAGTAGGACTAGCGACACAGATACGCAGTATTTT,CASSRTSDTDTQYF
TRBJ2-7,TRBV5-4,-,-,TGTGCCAGCAGCTCCCCAGCAGGGCCCTACGAGCAGTACTTC,CASSSPAGPYEQYF
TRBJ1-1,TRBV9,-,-,TGTGCCAGCAGCGTAGACTCGGGGGGAGGGACTGAAGCTTTCTTT,CASSVDSGGGTEAFF
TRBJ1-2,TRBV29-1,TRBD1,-,TGCAGCGTCCGGACAGGGGACTATGGCTACACCTTC,CSVRTGDYGYTF
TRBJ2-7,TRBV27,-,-,TGTGCCAGCAGTCTCCGGACAGACTCCTACGAGCAGTACTTC,CASSLRTDSYEQYF
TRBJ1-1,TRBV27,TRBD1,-,TGTGCCAGCAGTTTAACAGGGGCCACTGAAGCTTTCTTT,CASSLTGATEAFF
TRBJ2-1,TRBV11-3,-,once,TGTGCCAGCAGCCCCGGGGGGCGGGGGAATGAGCAGTTCTTC,CASSPGGRGNEQFF
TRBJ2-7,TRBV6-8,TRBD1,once,TGTGCCAGCAGTCACAGACAGGGTGGTTCGTACGAGCAGTACTTC,CASSHRQGGSYEQYF
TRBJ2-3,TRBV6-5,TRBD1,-,TGTGCCAGCAGTTACTCAGGGACAGGGGTTTATACGCAGTATTTT,CASSYSGTGVYTQYF
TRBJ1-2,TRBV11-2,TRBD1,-,TGTGCCAGCAGCTCAGGGGGCGGCTATGGCTACACCTTC,CASSSGGGYGYTF
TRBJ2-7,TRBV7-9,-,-,TGTGCCAGCAGCCGCGGGGACTACGAGCAGTACTTC,CASSRGDYEQYF
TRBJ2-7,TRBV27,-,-,TGTGCCAGCAGTGTCGGGGACGAGCAGTACTTC,CASSVGDEQYF
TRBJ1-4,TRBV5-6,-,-,TGTGCCAGCAGCCTTTCAGGAGGCGAAAAACTGTTTTTT,CASSLSGGEKLFF
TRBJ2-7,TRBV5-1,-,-,TGCGCCAGCAGCTTGGGCGGGGGCCCGAACGTCCACGAGCAGTACTTC,CASSLGGGPNVHEQYF